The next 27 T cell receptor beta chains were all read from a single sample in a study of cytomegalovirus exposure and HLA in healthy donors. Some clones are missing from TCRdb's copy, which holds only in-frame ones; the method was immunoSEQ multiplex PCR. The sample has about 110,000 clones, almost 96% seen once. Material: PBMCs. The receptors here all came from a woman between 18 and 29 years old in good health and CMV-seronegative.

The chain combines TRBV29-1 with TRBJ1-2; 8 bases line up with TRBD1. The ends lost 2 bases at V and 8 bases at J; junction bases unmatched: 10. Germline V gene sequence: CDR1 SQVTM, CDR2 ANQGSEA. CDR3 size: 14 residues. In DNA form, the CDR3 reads TGCAGCGTTGAACGTTTTCAGGGGGCCGGAGGCTACACCTTC. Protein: CSVERFQGAGGYTF. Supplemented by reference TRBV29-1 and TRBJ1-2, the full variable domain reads SAVISQKPSRDICQRGTSLTIQCQVDSQVTMMFWYRQQPGQSLTLIATANQGSEATYESGFVIDKFPISRPNLTFSTLTVSNMSPEDSSIYLCSVERFQGAGGYTFGSGTRLTVV.

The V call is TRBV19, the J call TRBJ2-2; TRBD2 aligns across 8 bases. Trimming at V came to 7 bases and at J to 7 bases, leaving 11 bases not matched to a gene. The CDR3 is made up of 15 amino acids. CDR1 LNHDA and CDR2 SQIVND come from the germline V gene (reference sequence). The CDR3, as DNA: TGTGCCAGTATCCACGGGGGGGCCCCATACGGGGAGCTGTTTTTT. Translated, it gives CASIHGGAPYGELFF.

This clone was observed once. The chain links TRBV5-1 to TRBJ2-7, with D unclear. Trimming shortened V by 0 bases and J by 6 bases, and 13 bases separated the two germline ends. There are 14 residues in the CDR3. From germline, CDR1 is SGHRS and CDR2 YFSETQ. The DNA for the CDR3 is TGCGCCAGCAGCTTGGTGGTAGGCGGCGGCGAGCAGTACTTC. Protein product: CASSLVVGGGEQYF.

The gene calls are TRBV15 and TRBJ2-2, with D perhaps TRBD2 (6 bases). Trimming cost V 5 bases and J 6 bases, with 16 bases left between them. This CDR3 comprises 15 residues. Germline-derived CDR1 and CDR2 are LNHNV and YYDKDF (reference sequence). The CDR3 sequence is CATSVRTGVAGELFF. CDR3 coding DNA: TGTGCCACCAGCGTCAGGACGGGAGTGGCCGGGGAGCTGTTTTTT.

This chain's CDR3 is CASSTHLREARYGYTF. CDR3 in DNA: TGTGCCAGCAGCACGCACCTCAGGGAGGCGCGCTATGGCTACACCTTC. This chain uses TRBV9 with TRBJ1-2, with a possible D match to TRBD1 (5 bases). Trimming pared 4 bases from V and 4 bases from J, leaving 20 bases between. The CDR3 spans 16 residues. The germline V gene encodes CDR1 SGDLS and CDR2 YYNGEE.

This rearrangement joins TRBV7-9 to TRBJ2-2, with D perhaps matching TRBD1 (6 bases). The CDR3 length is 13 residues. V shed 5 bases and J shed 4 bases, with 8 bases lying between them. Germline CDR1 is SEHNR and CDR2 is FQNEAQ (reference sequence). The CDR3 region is CASSQDSTGELFF. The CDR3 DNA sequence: TGTGCCAGCAGCCAGGACAGCACCGGGGAGCTGTTTTTT.

The CDR3 region is CASSPGDQSPLHF. DNA of the CDR3: TGTGCCAGCAGCCCAGGGGATCAATCACCCCTCCACTTT. The V gene is TRBV7-9, the J gene TRBJ1-6, with TRBD1 as a possible D gene (6 bases). This CDR3 has 13 residues. The germline CDR1 and CDR2 sequences are SEHNR and FQNEAQ (reference sequence). Trimming stripped 5 bases from V and 10 bases from J, with 12 bases between. Full variable domain (missing parts from reference TRBV7-9 and TRBJ1-6): DTGVSQNPRHKITKRGQNVTFRCDPISEHNRLYWYRQTLGQGPEFLTYFQNEAQLEKSRLLSDRFSAERPKGSFSTLEIQRTEQGDSAMYLCASSPGDQSPLHFGNGTRLTVT.

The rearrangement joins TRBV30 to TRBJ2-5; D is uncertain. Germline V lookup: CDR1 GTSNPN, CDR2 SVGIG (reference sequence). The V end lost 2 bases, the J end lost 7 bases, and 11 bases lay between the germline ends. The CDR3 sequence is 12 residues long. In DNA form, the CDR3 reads TGTGCCTGGAGTCTGATAGAGGTGACCCAGTACTTC. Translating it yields CAWSLIEVTQYF.

CDR3 sequence (DNA): TGTGCCAGTACTCGGACGGGGACCGGGGAGCTGTTTTTT. It translates to CASTRTGTGELFF. V is TRBV19 and J is TRBJ2-2; TRBD2 might be the D (5 bases). The CDR3 is made up of 13 amino acids. In germline, CDR1 is LNHDA, CDR2 SQIVND (reference sequence). Trimming shortened V by 7 bases and J by 5 bases, and 11 bases separated the two germline ends. The full variable domain, in which reference TRBV19 and TRBJ2-2 provide the parts outside the CDR3, is DGGITQSPKYLFRKEGQNVTLSCEQNLNHDAMYWYRQDPGQGLRLIYYSQIVNDFQKGDIAEGYSVSREKKESFPLTVTSAQKNPTAFYLCASTRTGTGELFFGEGSRLTVL.

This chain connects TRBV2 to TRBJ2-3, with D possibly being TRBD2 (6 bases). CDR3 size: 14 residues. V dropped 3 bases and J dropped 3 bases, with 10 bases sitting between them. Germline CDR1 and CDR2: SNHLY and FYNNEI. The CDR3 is CASSDGGGTDTQYF. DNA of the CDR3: TGTGCCAGCAGTGATGGGGGAGGTACAGATACGCAGTATTTT.

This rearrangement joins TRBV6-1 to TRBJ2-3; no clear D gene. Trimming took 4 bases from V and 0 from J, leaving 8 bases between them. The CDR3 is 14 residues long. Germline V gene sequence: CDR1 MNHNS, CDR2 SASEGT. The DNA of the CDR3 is TGTGCCAGCAGTGCCAGTTTTAGCACAGATACGCAGTATTTT. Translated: CASSASFSTDTQYF.

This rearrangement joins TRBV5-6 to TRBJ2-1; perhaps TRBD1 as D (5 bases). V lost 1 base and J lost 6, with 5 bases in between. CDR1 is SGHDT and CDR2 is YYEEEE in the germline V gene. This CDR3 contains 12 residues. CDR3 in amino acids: CASSLQGNEQFF. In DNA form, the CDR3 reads TGTGCCAGCAGCTTGCAGGGCAATGAGCAGTTCTTC.

The CDR3 is CASSPGQGQGEDTQYF. The CDR3 coding sequence is TGCGCCAGCAGCCCCGGACAGGGCCAAGGGGAAGATACGCAGTATTTT. This rearrangement joins TRBV4-1 to TRBJ2-3; 8 nucleotides line up with TRBD1. This CDR3 region has 16 residues. Germline CDR1 reads MGHRA; CDR2 reads YSYEKL. Trimming at V came to 4 bases and at J to 5 bases, leaving 11 bases not matched to a gene.

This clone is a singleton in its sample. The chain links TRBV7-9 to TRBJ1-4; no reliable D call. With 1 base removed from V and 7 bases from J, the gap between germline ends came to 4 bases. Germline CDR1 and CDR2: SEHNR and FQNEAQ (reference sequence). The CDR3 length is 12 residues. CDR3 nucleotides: TGTGCCAGCAGCTTAGTGGCTGAAAAACTGTTTTTT. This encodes CASSLVAEKLFF.

CDR3: CASSLTGLISGNTIYF. The CDR3 region has the DNA TGTGCCAGCAGCCTCACAGGGCTGATCTCTGGAAACACCATATATTTT. V gene TRBV11-2 combines with J gene TRBJ1-3; D is perhaps TRBD1 (6 bases). CDR1 SGHAT and CDR2 FQNNGV come from the germline V gene. V was clipped by 5 bases and J by 0 bases, with 14 bases between them. This CDR3 is built from 16 residues.

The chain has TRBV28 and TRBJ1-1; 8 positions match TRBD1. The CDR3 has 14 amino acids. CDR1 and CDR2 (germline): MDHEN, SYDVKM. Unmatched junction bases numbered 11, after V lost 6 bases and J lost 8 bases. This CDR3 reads CASSGQGSTLEAFF. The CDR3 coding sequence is TGTGCCAGCAGCGGACAGGGTTCGACACTCGAAGCTTTCTTT.

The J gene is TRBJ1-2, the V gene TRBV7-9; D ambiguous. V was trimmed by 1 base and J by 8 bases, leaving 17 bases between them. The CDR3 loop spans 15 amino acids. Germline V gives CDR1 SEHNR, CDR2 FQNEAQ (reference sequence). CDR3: CASSLEADSGRGYTF. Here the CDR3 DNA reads TGTGCCAGCAGCTTAGAGGCCGACTCCGGGAGGGGCTACACCTTC.

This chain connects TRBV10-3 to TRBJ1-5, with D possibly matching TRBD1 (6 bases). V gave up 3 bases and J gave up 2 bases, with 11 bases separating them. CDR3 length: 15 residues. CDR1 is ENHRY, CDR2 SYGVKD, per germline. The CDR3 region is CAISDTRQGNQPQHF. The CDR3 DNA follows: TGTGCCATCAGTGACACAAGACAGGGCAATCAGCCCCAGCATTTT.

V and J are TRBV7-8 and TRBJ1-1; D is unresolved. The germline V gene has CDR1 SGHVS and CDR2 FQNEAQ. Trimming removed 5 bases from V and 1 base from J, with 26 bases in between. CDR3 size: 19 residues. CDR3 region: CASSVDHTYTLPQNTEAFF. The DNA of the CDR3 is TGTGCCAGCAGCGTCGATCATACCTATACCCTTCCTCAGAACACTGAAGCTTTCTTT.

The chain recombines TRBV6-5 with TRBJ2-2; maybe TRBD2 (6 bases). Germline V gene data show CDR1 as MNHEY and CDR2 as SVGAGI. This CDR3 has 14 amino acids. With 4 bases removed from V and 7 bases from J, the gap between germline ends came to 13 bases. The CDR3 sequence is CASSSTSSVGELFF. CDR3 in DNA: TGTGCCAGCAGTTCAACCTCTAGCGTCGGGGAGCTGTTTTTT.

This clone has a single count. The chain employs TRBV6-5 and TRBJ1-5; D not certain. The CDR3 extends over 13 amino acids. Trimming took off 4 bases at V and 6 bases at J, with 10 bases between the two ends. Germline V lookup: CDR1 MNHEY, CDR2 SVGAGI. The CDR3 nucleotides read TGTGCCAGCAGTTTAGCGGAATTTCAGCCCCAGCATTTT. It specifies CASSLAEFQPQHF.

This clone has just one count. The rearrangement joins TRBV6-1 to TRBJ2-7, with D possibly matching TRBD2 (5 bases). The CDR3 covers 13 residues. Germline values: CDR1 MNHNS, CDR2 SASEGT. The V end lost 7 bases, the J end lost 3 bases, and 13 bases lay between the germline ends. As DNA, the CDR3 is TGTGCCAGCATCGGGATAACCCTCTACGAGCAGTACTTC. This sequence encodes CASIGITLYEQYF.

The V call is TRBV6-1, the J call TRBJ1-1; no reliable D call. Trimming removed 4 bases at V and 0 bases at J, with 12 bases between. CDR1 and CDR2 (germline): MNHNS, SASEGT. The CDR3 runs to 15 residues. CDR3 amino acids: CASSARHNLNTEAFF. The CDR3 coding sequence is TGTGCCAGCAGTGCAAGACACAATTTGAACACTGAAGCTTTCTTT.

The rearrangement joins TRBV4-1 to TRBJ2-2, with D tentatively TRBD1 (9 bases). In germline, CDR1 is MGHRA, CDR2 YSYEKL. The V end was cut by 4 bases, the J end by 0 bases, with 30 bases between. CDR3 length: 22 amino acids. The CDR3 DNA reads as TGCGCCAGCAGCCTACGACAGGGGGGGATTTTGACTAGCGCCGCGAACACCGGGGAGCTGTTTTTT. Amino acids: CASSLRQGGILTSAANTGELFF.

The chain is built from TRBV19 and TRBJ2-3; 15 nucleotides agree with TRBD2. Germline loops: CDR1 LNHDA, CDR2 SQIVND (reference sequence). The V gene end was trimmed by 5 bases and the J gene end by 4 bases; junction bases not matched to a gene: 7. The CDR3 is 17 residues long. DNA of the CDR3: TGTGCCAGTAGTTCAGGACTAGCGGGGGGGCGAGCAGATACGCAGTATTTT. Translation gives CASSSGLAGGRADTQYF.

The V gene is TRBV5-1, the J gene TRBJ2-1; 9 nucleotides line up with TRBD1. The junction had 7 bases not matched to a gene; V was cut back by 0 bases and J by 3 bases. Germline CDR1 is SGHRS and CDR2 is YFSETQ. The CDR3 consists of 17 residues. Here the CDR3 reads CASSLDFGQGIYNEQFF. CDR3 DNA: TGCGCCAGCAGCTTGGACTTCGGACAGGGGATCTACAATGAGCAGTTCTTC.

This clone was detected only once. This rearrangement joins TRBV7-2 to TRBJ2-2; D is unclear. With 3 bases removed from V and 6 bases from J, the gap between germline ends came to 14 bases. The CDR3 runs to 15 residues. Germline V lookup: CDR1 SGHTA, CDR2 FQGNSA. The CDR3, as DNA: TGTGCCAGCAGCTTCAATAGCCGACTGGCCGGGGAGCTGTTTTTT. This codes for CASSFNSRLAGELFF.